Below are 21 T cell receptor beta chains sequenced from a single sample in a study of early T cells in non-severe SARS-CoV-2 infection. MiXCR, applied by TCRdb to the 5' RACE reads, yields one record per CDR3 protein. The sample carries 45,000 to 60,000 distinct CDR3 sequences, approximately 8% recorded once. This material consisted of whole blood, taken at baseline. The receptors here all came from an adult who was a healthcare worker with PCR-confirmed SARS-CoV-2 infection or an uninfected control (not recorded which).

This clonotype was counted between two and nine times. V usage is TRBV11-3 and J usage is TRBJ2-7; D may match TRBD1 or TRBD2 (6 bases each). V lost 1 base and J lost 7, with 14 bases in between. Germline CDR1 and CDR2: SGHNT and YENEEA. The CDR3 runs to 14 residues. DNA for the CDR3: TGTGCCAGCAGCTTAGTCGGGGGCACAGGTGAGCAGTACTTC. Translating gives CASSLVGGTGEQYF.

In this sample, this clonotype turned up a few times. The J gene is TRBJ1-5, the V gene TRBV19, with TRBD1 matching 7 bases. The length of the CDR3 is 14 residues. The germline gives CDR1 LNHDA, CDR2 SQIVND (reference sequence). J lost 1 base, V lost 4 bases, and 1 base had no gene match. The CDR3 coding sequence is TGTGCCAGTAGTACAGGGGGAAGCAATCAGCCCCAGCATTTT. It encodes CASSTGGSNQPQHF.

This clonotype occurred many times. This chain links TRBV19 with TRBJ1-5; TRBD1 aligns across 7 bases. With V trimmed by 6 bases and J by 3 bases, 5 bases remained unmatched. The CDR3 has 14 amino acids. CDR1 LNHDA and CDR2 SQIVND come from the germline V gene (reference sequence). CDR3 nucleotides: TGTGCCAGTAGACCGGGACAGCCCAATCAGCCCCAGCATTTT. Amino acids: CASRPGQPNQPQHF.

In this sample, this clonotype turned up many times. The rearrangement joins TRBV18 to TRBJ1-5; D ambiguous. The germline V and J ends were trimmed by 1 base and 2 bases, with 12 bases remaining between them. This CDR3 is 16 amino acids long. The V gene's germline CDR1 is KGHSH and CDR2 LQKENI. The CDR3 DNA is TGTGCCAGCTCACCACAGGGCCTTGGTGGCAATCAGCCCCAGCATTTT. Protein: CASSPQGLGGNQPQHF.

The chain links TRBV12-3 or TRBV12-4 to TRBJ2-7; TRBD1 is a possible D gene (7 bases). Trimming removed 7 bases from V and 2 bases from J, with 36 bases in between. There are 21 residues in the CDR3. The CDR3, as DNA: TGTGCCAGCACCTCCGGGACAGCGGGCGTCCAATCCCTGCGGGTCCCCTACGAGCAGTACTTC. Translated, it gives CASTSGTAGVQSLRVPYEQYF.

This clonotype was seen a few times. This chain links TRBV18 with TRBJ2-1; D is uncertain. Germline loops: CDR1 KGHSH, CDR2 LQKENI. The V gene lost 2 bases and the J gene lost 4 bases, with 6 bases spanning the gap. This CDR3 has 13 amino acids. The CDR3 DNA reads TGTGCCAGCTCACCAGTGCAGTACAATGAGCAGTTCTTC. Translation: CASSPVQYNEQFF.

This clonotype was counted at least ten times. V is TRBV19 and J is TRBJ2-3; D is ambiguous. CDR3 length equals 13 residues. Trimming pared 10 bases from V and 5 bases from J, leaving 16 bases between. Per the germline V gene, CDR1 is LNHDA and CDR2 is SQIVND (reference sequence). CDR3 region: CATSLRLGDTQYF. CDR3 coding DNA: TGTGCCACCTCGCTCCGTTTGGGAGATACGCAGTATTTT.

This clonotype has a count of ten or more. V usage is TRBV6-5 and J usage is TRBJ2-2; the D call may be TRBD1 or TRBD2 (5 bases each). CDR1 is MNHEY and CDR2 is SVGAGI in the germline V gene. V was shortened by 0 bases and J by 3 bases, with 17 bases between the two germline ends. The CDR3 consists of 18 residues. The CDR3 is CASSYSWRQGRDTGELFF. The CDR3 DNA reads TGTGCCAGCAGTTACTCCTGGAGGCAGGGCCGAGACACCGGGGAGCTGTTTTTT.

The V call is TRBV29-1, the J call TRBJ2-1; 7 nucleotides match TRBD1. After removal of 7 bases from V and 2 bases from J, the junction contained 8 bases not matched to a gene. The CDR3 loop spans 14 amino acids. From germline, CDR1 is SQVTM and CDR2 ANQGSEA. CDR3 amino acids: CSAGDRATYNEQFF. The DNA of the CDR3 is TGCAGCGCTGGCGACAGGGCCACCTACAATGAGCAGTTCTTC.

This clonotype was seen at least ten times. CDR3: CASSFTSGNEQFF. The CDR3 nucleotides are TGTGCCAGCAGTTTCACTAGCGGTAATGAGCAGTTCTTC. The rearrangement uses TRBV6-4 and TRBJ2-1, with 8 bases lining up with TRBD2. The V segment lost 5 bases and the J segment 7 bases; nucleotides outside the gene matches: 4. There are 13 residues in the CDR3. Germline assignment: CDR1 MRHNA and CDR2 SNTAGT.

This chain uses TRBV9 with TRBJ2-7, with 7 bases lining up with TRBD1. The V gene end was trimmed by 0 bases and the J gene end by 3 bases; junction bases not matched to a gene: 3. Germline CDR1 and CDR2: SGDLS and YYNGEE. The CDR3 length is 14 residues. The CDR3 DNA follows: TGTGCCAGCAGCGTAGCAAGGACAGGCTACGAGCAGTACTTC. This gives the protein CASSVARTGYEQYF.

This clonotype has a single count. This rearrangement joins TRBV11-3 to TRBJ1-6; 8 nucleotides agree with TRBD1. Germline lookup yields CDR1 SGHNT and CDR2 YENEEA. With 4 bases clipped from V and 7 bases from J, the junction kept 0 bases outside the gene matches. This CDR3 is 13 amino acids long. The CDR3 nucleotides are TGTGCCAGCAGCTGGGACAGGAATTCACCCCTCCACTTT. This sequence encodes CASSWDRNSPLHF.

The chain carries TRBV7-2 and TRBJ2-5; D ambiguous. Germline lookup yields CDR1 SGHTA and CDR2 FQGNSA. The CDR3 extends over 15 amino acids. V shed 1 base and J shed 7 bases, with 16 bases lying between them. The CDR3 region has the DNA TGTGCCAGCAGCTTAGTGAGACCCAATCTAGGGACCCAGTACTTC. The encoded protein is CASSLVRPNLGTQYF.

This clonotype was picked up a small number of times. This chain connects TRBV7-6 to TRBJ1-4; tentative D call: TRBD1 (5 bases). The CDR3 consists of 15 residues. The germline CDR1 and CDR2 sequences are SGHVS and FNYEAQ. V was cut by 5 bases and J by 8 bases, with 18 bases left in between. The CDR3 sequence is CASSLLRGVGEKLFF. The CDR3 nucleotides are TGTGCCAGCAGCCTACTGCGGGGGGTTGGAGAAAAACTGTTTTTT.

This rearrangement joins TRBV10-3 to TRBJ2-1; tentative D call: TRBD2 (5 bases). The V gene's germline CDR1 is ENHRY and CDR2 SYGVKD. CDR3 length: 14 residues. The V end lost 4 bases, the J end lost 9 bases, and 16 bases lay between the germline ends. The CDR3 region has the DNA TGTGCCATCAGTGTGGAAAGCCGCGGAGGTGAGCAGTTCTTC. Protein: CAISVESRGGEQFF.

This clonotype was seen only a few times. The V gene is TRBV2, the J gene TRBJ2-3; 9 nucleotides line up with TRBD1. CDR3 length: 16 residues. Germline V gives CDR1 SNHLY, CDR2 FYNNEI. J was trimmed by 2 bases and V by 6 bases; bases with no gene match: 9. Written as DNA, the CDR3 is TGTGCCAGCAGCCAACAGGGGGCGCGGGACACAGATACGCAGTATTTT. Encoded protein: CASSQQGARDTDTQYF. Looking up the rest from reference TRBV2 and TRBJ2-3 gives the full variable domain: EPEVTQTPSHQVTQMGQEVILRCVPISNHLYFYWYRQILGQKVEFLVSFYNNEISEKSEIFDDQFSVERPDGSNFTLKIRSTKLEDSAMYFCASSQQGARDTDTQYFGPGTRLTVL.

The gene calls are TRBV30 and TRBJ2-2; perhaps TRBD1 as D (6 bases). CDR1 and CDR2 (germline): GTSNPN, SVGIG (reference sequence). The V and J ends lost 2 bases and 1 base respectively, with 11 bases between them. The CDR3 consists of 15 residues. CDR3 in amino acids: CAWSQGLQNTGELFF. In DNA, the CDR3 is TGTGCCTGGAGTCAGGGGCTCCAGAACACCGGGGAGCTGTTTTTT.

The sample holds a few counts of this clonotype. The V gene is TRBV6-2 or TRBV6-3, the J gene TRBJ2-1, with D possibly TRBD1 on 5 matching bases. The V end lost 5 bases, the J end lost 3 bases, and 26 bases lay between the germline ends. The CDR3 loop spans 19 amino acids. Germline values: CDR1 MNHEY, CDR2 SVGEGT. Here the CDR3 reads CASSTNRQHQYRLYNEQFF. The CDR3, as DNA: TGTGCCAGCAGTACTAATAGACAGCACCAATACCGCCTCTACAATGAGCAGTTCTTC.

This clonotype occurred a few times. The chain links TRBV5-6 to TRBJ1-6; 7 bases line up with TRBD1. The CDR3 is made up of 16 amino acids. The trim removed 3 bases at V and 4 bases at J, leaving 7 bases unmatched. Germline CDR1 reads SGHDT; CDR2 reads YYEEEE. Written as DNA, the CDR3 is TGTGCCAGCAGCTGGGCCGGGACAGCGTATAATTCACCCCTCCACTTT. This gives the protein CASSWAGTAYNSPLHF.

This chain uses TRBV20-1 with TRBJ2-7; 10 nucleotides match TRBD2. Germline loops: CDR1 DFQATT, CDR2 SNEGSKA (reference sequence). This CDR3 has 14 amino acids. J lost 4 bases, V lost 2 bases, and 5 bases had no gene match. CDR3 nucleotide sequence: TGCAGTGCTAGACCTAGCGGGAGTAATTACGAGCAGTACTTC. Translation: CSARPSGSNYEQYF.

This clonotype was observed many times. The chain uses TRBV29-1 and TRBJ1-5; D is possibly TRBD1 (6 bases). Germline CDR1 SQVTM, CDR2 ANQGSEA. Deletions cut 5 bases from V and 6 bases from J, with 14 bases between. The CDR3 runs 13 residues. In DNA, the CDR3 is TGCAGCGTTAATACAGGGCTTGGTCAGCCCCAGCATTTT. It translates to CSVNTGLGQPQHF.